Each of the 30 T cell receptor beta chains below was sequenced from the same sample in a study of cytomegalovirus exposure and HLA in healthy donors. Use of 60 Vbeta and 13 Jbeta primers characterized the PCR. TCRdb's table, derived via immunoSEQ multiplex PCR, lists solely in-frame clones and lacks some. The sample lists 70,000 to 95,000 clones; roughly 77% were seen once. The sequenced sample consisted of PBMCs. These receptors were collected from a woman in her thirties or forties in good health and CMV-seropositive.

The chain recombines TRBV11-2 with TRBJ1-6; 7 bases match TRBD1. CDR3 length equals 16 residues. V was clipped by 1 base and J by 10 bases; unmatched bases: 10. Per the germline V gene, CDR1 is SGHAT and CDR2 is FQNNGV. Here the CDR3 DNA reads TGTGCCAGCAGCTTAGGTGGGGGACAGACGTTCTCACCCCTCCACTTT. The encoded protein is CASSLGGGQTFSPLHF. Based on the CDR3 plus reference TRBV11-2 and TRBJ1-6, the full variable domain is EAGVAQSPRYKIIEKRQSVAFWCNPISGHATLYWYQQILGQGPKLLIQFQNNGVVDDSQLPKDRFSAERLKGVDSTLKIQPAKLEDSAVYLCASSLGGGQTFSPLHFGNGTRLTVT.

A few counts support this clone. The gene calls are TRBV5-6 and TRBJ1-1; D is unresolved. Trimming took off 2 bases at V and 7 bases at J, with 9 bases between the two ends. The CDR3 has 12 amino acids. CDR1 is SGHDT and CDR2 is YYEEEE in the germline V gene. The CDR3 nucleotides read TGTGCCAGCAGCTTTAGAGGTAGTGAAGCTTTCTTT. Its protein product is CASSFRGSEAFF.

This clone was seen just once. The chain combines TRBV4-2 with TRBJ1-6; D remains ambiguous. The CDR3 spans 17 residues. Deletions cut 0 bases from V and 0 bases from J, with 9 bases between. The V gene's germline CDR1 is LGHNA and CDR2 YNFKEQ. The CDR3 protein is CASSQEGLSSYNSPLHF. CDR3 DNA sequence: TGTGCCAGCAGCCAAGAGGGCCTTAGCTCCTATAATTCACCCCTCCACTTT.

This clone occurred a few times. The rearrangement uses TRBV19 and TRBJ2-7; no firm D call. Trimming cost V 3 bases and J 1 base, with 10 bases left between them. This CDR3 is built from 14 residues. Germline V lookup: CDR1 LNHDA, CDR2 SQIVND (reference sequence). This CDR3 is CASSIFGQSYEQYF. The CDR3 nucleotides are TGTGCCAGTAGTATTTTTGGGCAGTCCTACGAGCAGTACTTC.

This clone was seen once. The chain combines TRBV7-9 with TRBJ2-4; maybe TRBD2 (5 bases). Trimming cost V 5 bases and J 5 bases, with 16 bases left between them. The CDR3 runs to 15 residues. Germline V gene sequence: CDR1 SEHNR, CDR2 FQNEAQ (reference sequence). Written as DNA, the CDR3 is TGTGCCAGCAGCCAGCCCTCGGCGGAGGAAAACATTCAGTACTTC. It yields the protein CASSQPSAEENIQYF.

The chain links TRBV28 to TRBJ2-2; TRBD2 matches at 9 bases. J gave up 8 bases and V 7 bases, and 11 bases lay outside the gene matches. Per the germline V gene, CDR1 is MDHEN and CDR2 is SYDVKM. The CDR3 spans 15 residues. The CDR3 DNA reads as TGTGCCAGCATCCCAACGGCGGGAGGGTGGGGGGAGCTGTTTTTT. Translation gives CASIPTAGGWGELFF.

This clone was seen more than once but under ten times. The J gene is TRBJ2-7, the V gene TRBV5-6; no clear D gene. The CDR3 loop spans 14 amino acids. V was clipped by 0 bases and J by 0 bases, with 7 bases between them. Germline V gene lookup returns CDR1 SGHDT and CDR2 YYEEEE. CDR3 nucleotide sequence: TGTGCCAGCAGCTTGGACTACAACTCCTACGAGCAGTACTTC. Its protein is CASSLDYNSYEQYF. The variable domain in full, completed from reference TRBV5-6 and TRBJ2-7, reads DAGVTQSPTHLIKTRGQQVTLRCSPKSGHDTVSWYQQALGQGPQFIFQYYEEEERQRGNFPDRFSGHQFPNYSSELNVNALLLGDSALYLCASSLDYNSYEQYFGPGTRLTVT.

This clone has a single count. The chain uses TRBV9 and TRBJ1-2, with 7 nucleotides matching TRBD1. The J segment lost 6 bases and the V segment lost 0 bases, leaving 2 bases of the junction unmatched. The CDR3 extends over 13 amino acids. Germline-derived CDR1 and CDR2 are SGDLS and YYNGEE. The CDR3 region has the DNA TGTGCCAGCAGCGTAGCTACAGGGGATGGCTACACCTTC. Its translation: CASSVATGDGYTF. The full variable domain, completed using reference TRBV9 and TRBJ1-2, is DSGVTQTPKHLITATGQRVTLRCSPRSGDLSVYWYQQSLDQGLQFLIQYYNGEERAKGNILERFSAQQFPDLHSELNLSSLELGDSALYFCASSVATGDGYTFGSGTRLTVV.

V is TRBV10-2 and J is TRBJ2-5, with D possibly matching TRBD1 (5 bases). Trimming removed 6 bases from V and 1 base from J, with 9 bases in between. CDR3 length: 13 amino acids. The germline V gene encodes CDR1 WSHSY and CDR2 SAAADI. CDR3 nucleotides: TGCGCCAGCAGGGAGACAGTCCAAGAGACCCAGTACTTC. Protein sequence: CASRETVQETQYF.

This sequence joins TRBV15 and TRBJ1-3; no reliable D call. The CDR3 spans 17 residues. Trimming pared 0 bases from V and 2 bases from J, leaving 14 bases between. Germline CDR1 reads LNHNV; CDR2 reads YYDKDF (reference sequence). The CDR3 DNA follows: TGTGCCACCAGCAGAGATCGCGGGGTTTATCCTGGAAACACCATATATTTT. It is translated as CATSRDRGVYPGNTIYF.

The chain recombines TRBV9 with TRBJ1-4, with 10 bases lining up with TRBD1. Germline V gene data show CDR1 as SGDLS and CDR2 as YYNGEE. With V trimmed by 2 bases and J by 7 bases, 8 bases remained unmatched. This CDR3 region has 16 residues. This CDR3 is CASSVDDRGRGEKLFF. DNA of the CDR3: TGTGCCAGCAGCGTGGATGACAGGGGGCGCGGTGAAAAACTGTTTTTT.

This clone was recorded once. J is TRBJ2-2 and V is TRBV9; 10 bases are a match to TRBD1. This CDR3 contains 16 residues. Germline lookup yields CDR1 SGDLS and CDR2 YYNGEE. The trim removed 2 bases at V and 3 bases at J, leaving 4 bases unmatched. Here the CDR3 DNA reads TGTGCCAGCAGCGTTTGGGACAGGGGAGACACCGGGGAGCTGTTTTTT. Protein sequence: CASSVWDRGDTGELFF. Drawing the rest from reference TRBV9 and TRBJ2-2, the complete variable domain is DSGVTQTPKHLITATGQRVTLRCSPRSGDLSVYWYQQSLDQGLQFLIQYYNGEERAKGNILERFSAQQFPDLHSELNLSSLELGDSALYFCASSVWDRGDTGELFFGEGSRLTVL.

V and J are TRBV29-1 and TRBJ1-5; D is unresolved. Deletions cut 4 bases from V and 2 bases from J, with 9 bases between. This CDR3 region has 13 residues. CDR1 SQVTM and CDR2 ANQGSEA come from the germline V gene. In DNA, the CDR3 is TGCAGCGTTGCCCGGGAAGGCAATCAGCCCCAGCATTTT. This gives the protein CSVAREGNQPQHF.

The chain recombines TRBV2 with TRBJ2-1; unclear D gene. V was cut by 5 bases and J by 7 bases, with 3 bases left in between. There are 10 residues in the CDR3. Germline CDR1 SNHLY, CDR2 FYNNEI. This chain's CDR3 is CASSRNEQFF. The CDR3 nucleotides read TGTGCCAGCAGTCGGAATGAGCAGTTCTTC. Combining the CDR3 with reference TRBV2 and TRBJ2-1 gives the whole variable domain EPEVTQTPSHQVTQMGQEVILRCVPISNHLYFYWYRQILGQKVEFLVSFYNNEISEKSEIFDDQFSVERPDGSNFTLKIRSTKLEDSAMYFCASSRNEQFFGPGTRLTVL.

The chain links TRBV2 to TRBJ1-2; possibly TRBD1 for D (6 bases). CDR3 size: 14 residues. The V end lost 7 bases, the J end lost 8 bases, and 20 bases lay between the germline ends. Germline-derived CDR1 and CDR2 are SNHLY and FYNNEI. The CDR3 DNA reads as TGTGCCAGCAAAGGATTGGGGGGGGCGGAAGGCTACACCTTC. It is translated as CASKGLGGAEGYTF.

Details on this clone: The junction and the germline gene differ at one end; a read error may be behind it. The rearrangement joins TRBV7-7 to TRBJ2-1, with 8 nucleotides matching TRBD2. The germline V gene encodes CDR1 SSHAT and CDR2 FNYEAQ (reference sequence). The CDR3 covers 14 residues. CDR3 sequence: CASSLRGREGEQFF. CDR3 in DNA: TGTGCTAGCAGCTTACGGGGCCGGGAGGGTGAGCAGTTCTTC. Together with reference TRBV7-7 and TRBJ2-1, the CDR3 gives the full variable domain: GAGVSQSPRYKVTKRGQDVTLRCDPISSHATLYWYQQALGQGPEFLTYFNYEAQPDKSGLPSDRFSAERPEGSISTLTIQRTEQRDSAMYRCASSLRGREGEQFFGPGTRLTVL.

This clone showed up just a few times. This chain connects TRBV7-6 to TRBJ2-3; TRBD2 matches at 7 bases. V lost 7 bases, J lost 2 bases, and 9 bases stayed unmatched. Germline CDR1 SGHVS, CDR2 FNYEAQ. CDR3 length equals 15 residues. The CDR3 coding sequence is TGTGCCAGCACCCGAGTAGCGGGCCTCACAGATACGCAGTATTTT. Translating gives CASTRVAGLTDTQYF.

The J gene is TRBJ2-1, the V gene TRBV5-1; D remains unclear. The germline V and J ends were trimmed by 4 bases and 5 bases, with 10 bases remaining between them. Germline V gene lookup returns CDR1 SGHRS and CDR2 YFSETQ. CDR3 length: 13 residues. CDR3 coding DNA: TGCGCCAGCAGCCCCCTTAAAAACAATGAGCAGTTCTTC. Protein product: CASSPLKNNEQFF.

The CDR3 region is CASSADGAYTEAFF. CDR3 DNA: TGTGCCAGCAGCGCTGACGGAGCCTACACTGAAGCTTTCTTT. The rearrangement uses TRBV11-2 and TRBJ1-1, with unresolved D. Trimming took off 5 bases at V and 3 bases at J, with 13 bases between the two ends. Germline V gives CDR1 SGHAT, CDR2 FQNNGV. The CDR3 is 14 residues long.

The chain couples TRBV5-6 to TRBJ2-1, with 7 positions matching TRBD2. Trimming removed 0 bases from V and 1 base from J; junction bases left unmatched: 10. CDR3 length: 18 residues. Looked up from germline, CDR1 is SGHDT and CDR2 is YYEEEE. The CDR3 DNA sequence: TGTGCCAGCAGCTTGGAGCTGGGCGGGAGTGTTTCCTACAATGAGCAGTTCTTC. This codes for CASSLELGGSVSYNEQFF.

The chain carries TRBV5-8 and TRBJ2-1, with 8 bases fitting TRBD2. Germline-derived CDR1 and CDR2 are SGHTS and YDEGEE. The V gene end was trimmed by 2 bases and the J gene end by 7 bases; junction bases not matched to a gene: 11. The length of the CDR3 is 16 residues. CDR3 sequence (DNA): TGTGCCAGCAGCTTTGGAGCGGGAGTTCATGGGAATGAGCAGTTCTTC. This gives the protein CASSFGAGVHGNEQFF.

This sequence joins TRBV19 and TRBJ1-1; no clear D. Per the germline V gene, CDR1 is LNHDA and CDR2 is SQIVND (reference sequence). The CDR3 is 11 residues long. With 9 bases removed from V and 5 bases from J, the gap between germline ends came to 10 bases. The CDR3 coding sequence is TGTGCCAGCAGAAGGAGTACTGAAGCTTTCTTT. Translated: CASRRSTEAFF.

The chain is built from TRBV7-9 and TRBJ1-1; D is perhaps TRBD1 (6 bases). The length of the CDR3 is 16 residues. The V and J ends lost 7 bases and 3 bases respectively, with 21 bases between them. Germline V lookup: CDR1 SEHNR, CDR2 FQNEAQ (reference sequence). CDR3 nucleotides: TGTGCCAGCAACCATTGGGTCAGGGGTGAGTACACTGAAGCTTTCTTT. This encodes CASNHWVRGEYTEAFF.

The chain is built from TRBV5-6 and TRBJ2-2, with D maybe TRBD1 (5 bases). Germline CDR1 and CDR2: SGHDT and YYEEEE. CDR3 length: 13 residues. The ends were cut back, 5 bases at V and 5 bases at J, with 10 bases in the middle. CDR3 in DNA: TGTGCCAGCAGTTCTAGGGGTACCGGGGAGCTGTTTTTT. It translates to CASSSRGTGELFF.

This chain joins TRBV6-5 and TRBJ1-1; no clear D gene. V was shortened by 0 bases and J by 8 bases, with 16 bases between the two germline ends. This CDR3 contains 15 residues. Per the germline V gene, CDR1 is MNHEY and CDR2 is SVGAGI. The CDR3 DNA reads TGTGCCAGCAGTTACTCGATTTACGGGAGAGCGGAAGCTTTCTTT. Translated: CASSYSIYGRAEAFF.

This chain connects TRBV2 to TRBJ2-3, with D tentatively TRBD2 (6 bases). The length of the CDR3 is 13 residues. CDR1 is SNHLY, CDR2 FYNNEI, per germline. With 1 base removed from V and 7 bases from J, the gap between germline ends came to 9 bases. The CDR3 sequence: CASSEGGLNTQYF. CDR3 DNA sequence: TGTGCCAGCAGTGAAGGGGGACTCAATACGCAGTATTTT. Based on the CDR3 plus reference TRBV2 and TRBJ2-3, the full variable domain is EPEVTQTPSHQVTQMGQEVILRCVPISNHLYFYWYRQILGQKVEFLVSFYNNEISEKSEIFDDQFSVERPDGSNFTLKIRSTKLEDSAMYFCASSEGGLNTQYFGPGTRLTVL.

The chain has TRBV7-2 and TRBJ1-6; 9 bases are shared with TRBD1. Germline CDR1 SGHTA, CDR2 FQGNSA. The V gene end was trimmed by 5 bases and the J gene end by 6 bases; junction bases not matched to a gene: 5. The CDR3 runs to 15 residues. The CDR3, as DNA: TGTGCCAGCAGCCAACAGGGGGCCGGTAATTCACCCCTCCACTTT. Amino acids: CASSQQGAGNSPLHF.

This clone was seen just once. The V call is TRBV6-4, the J call TRBJ1-6; D is undetermined. The germline CDR1 and CDR2 sequences are MRHNA and SNTAGT. There are 13 residues in the CDR3. V shed 6 bases and J shed 6 bases, with 9 bases lying between them. CDR3 amino acids: CASRRDTNSPLHF. The DNA for the CDR3 is TGTGCCAGCAGACGGGATACTAATTCACCCCTCCACTTT.

Notes on this clone: The sample carries other DNA sequences with the same CDR3. The chain has TRBV7-9 and TRBJ2-7; 8 bases are shared with TRBD1. CDR3 length: 16 amino acids. V dropped 2 bases and J dropped 5; count of bases not matched to a gene: 11. CDR1 SEHNR and CDR2 FQNEAQ come from the germline V gene (reference sequence). The DNA for the CDR3 is TGTGCCAGCAGCTTAAGACAGTCAGGGGGCCACGACGAGCAGTACTTC. Its translation is CASSLRQSGGHDEQYF.

The J gene is TRBJ1-2, the V gene TRBV19; 9 bases map to TRBD1. Trimming cost V 3 bases and J 4 bases; bases outside gene matches: 9. The length of the CDR3 is 16 residues. The V gene's germline CDR1 is LNHDA and CDR2 SQIVND (reference sequence). The CDR3 spells CASSMGTGRRAYGYTF. The CDR3 DNA follows: TGTGCCAGTAGTATGGGGACAGGGAGGAGGGCCTATGGCTACACCTTC.